These 10 T cell receptor beta chains were sequenced from one sample in a study of shared clonotypes between healthy human individuals. Some clones are missing from TCRdb's copy, which holds only in-frame ones; the method was immunoSEQ multiplex PCR. Of 2.3 million or so clones in the sample, 85% to 95% were seen once. Sequenced sample: naive CD4+ T cells from PBMCs. Subset here: CD45RA+ positively selected. These receptors came from a man between 18 and 29 years old in good health. Some clones in this sample may be carry-over from other donors' samples.

This chain connects TRBV28 to TRBJ1-2, with no clear D. Germline V gives CDR1 MDHEN, CDR2 SYDVKM. Trimming left V 2 bases short and J 7 bases short, with 8 bases between. The CDR3 has 12 residues. As DNA, the CDR3 is TGTGCCAGCAGTTTAACTAATAGTGGCTACACCTTC. This encodes CASSLTNSGYTF.

The chain recombines TRBV9 with TRBJ2-7; TRBD1 aligns across 10 bases. There are 16 residues in the CDR3. With 4 bases clipped from V and 2 bases from J, the junction kept 9 bases outside the gene matches. Germline values: CDR1 SGDLS, CDR2 YYNGEE. The CDR3: CASSRTGQGTAYEQYF. CDR3 DNA sequence: TGTGCCAGCAGCCGAACGGGACAGGGGACGGCCTACGAGCAGTACTTC.

As concerns this clone: Different DNA sequences within this sample yield the same CDR3. This rearrangement joins TRBV9 to TRBJ2-2; no clear D gene. Germline CDR1 and CDR2: SGDLS and YYNGEE. With 0 bases removed from V and 6 bases from J, the gap between germline ends came to 6 bases. CDR3 size: 13 residues. CDR3 protein: CASSVEDAGELFF. In DNA, the CDR3 is TGTGCCAGCAGCGTAGAGGATGCCGGGGAGCTGTTTTTT.

V and J are TRBV14 and TRBJ2-7; weak D call: TRBD1 (5 bases). Per germline, CDR1 SGHDN and CDR2 FVKESK. The CDR3 is 13 amino acids. Deletions cut 2 bases from V and 9 bases from J, with 14 bases between. CDR3 loop: CASSQQTVSAQYF. DNA for the CDR3: TGTGCCAGCAGCCAACAGACAGTTTCAGCGCAGTACTTC. The complete variable domain, with remaining parts taken from reference TRBV14 and TRBJ2-7, reads EAGVTQFPSHSVIEKGQTVTLRCDPISGHDNLYWYRRVMGKEIKFLLHFVKESKQDESGMPNNRFLAERTGGTYSTLKVQPAELEDSGVYFCASSQQTVSAQYFGPGTRLTVT.

The CDR3 sequence: CASNVGLGELFF. The CDR3 region has the DNA TGTGCCAGTAACGTAGGGCTAGGGGAGCTGTTTTTT. The genes are TRBV19 and TRBJ2-2; D remains unclear. Between the trimmed V and J ends, which lost 7 bases and 8 bases, there was a span of 11 bases. The CDR3 sequence is 12 residues long. Germline V gene sequence: CDR1 LNHDA, CDR2 SQIVND (reference sequence).

V usage is TRBV28 and J usage is TRBJ2-3; 7 positions match TRBD2. V was clipped by 2 bases and J by 6 bases; unmatched bases: 11. This CDR3 has 16 residues. Germline values: CDR1 MDHEN, CDR2 SYDVKM. CDR3 bases: TGTGCCAGCAGTTTACGGGGCGGTGCGGGGGTGGATACGCAGTATTTT. It yields the protein CASSLRGGAGVDTQYF.

This chain joins TRBV7-8 and TRBJ1-5; D uncertain. V dropped 1 base and J dropped 3 bases, with 13 bases sitting between them. This CDR3 has 16 residues. Germline V gene data show CDR1 as SGHVS and CDR2 as FQNEAQ. The CDR3 DNA is TGTGCCAGCAGCTTAGAGGGTATAGCCATCAATCAGCCCCAGCATTTT. Its translation: CASSLEGIAINQPQHF.

The chain carries TRBV10-3 and TRBJ2-1, with a possible D match to TRBD2 (6 bases). Germline lookup yields CDR1 ENHRY and CDR2 SYGVKD. The CDR3 is 13 amino acids. V lost 3 bases, J lost 7 bases, and 10 bases lay in between. CDR3 in DNA: TGTGCCATCAGTGAAGGGACTCAAAATGAGCAGTTCTTC. Translating gives CAISEGTQNEQFF.

This clone was detected only once. The rearrangement links TRBV10-3 to TRBJ1-5; D is possibly TRBD1 (5 bases). The CDR3 runs 13 residues. Trimming took 10 bases from V and 5 from J, leaving 15 bases between them. The germline V gene encodes CDR1 ENHRY and CDR2 SYGVKD. The CDR3, as DNA: TGTGCCACCGGACAACCTACCGATCAGCCCCAGCATTTT. This sequence encodes CATGQPTDQPQHF.

This clone was detected a few times. The gene calls are TRBV28 and TRBJ1-5, with no clear D. The V gene lost 8 bases and the J gene lost 2 bases, with 7 bases spanning the gap. CDR1 is MDHEN and CDR2 is SYDVKM in the germline V gene. This CDR3 has 12 amino acids. The CDR3: CASLVRNQPQHF. CDR3 coding DNA: TGTGCCAGCTTGGTCCGCAATCAGCCCCAGCATTTT.